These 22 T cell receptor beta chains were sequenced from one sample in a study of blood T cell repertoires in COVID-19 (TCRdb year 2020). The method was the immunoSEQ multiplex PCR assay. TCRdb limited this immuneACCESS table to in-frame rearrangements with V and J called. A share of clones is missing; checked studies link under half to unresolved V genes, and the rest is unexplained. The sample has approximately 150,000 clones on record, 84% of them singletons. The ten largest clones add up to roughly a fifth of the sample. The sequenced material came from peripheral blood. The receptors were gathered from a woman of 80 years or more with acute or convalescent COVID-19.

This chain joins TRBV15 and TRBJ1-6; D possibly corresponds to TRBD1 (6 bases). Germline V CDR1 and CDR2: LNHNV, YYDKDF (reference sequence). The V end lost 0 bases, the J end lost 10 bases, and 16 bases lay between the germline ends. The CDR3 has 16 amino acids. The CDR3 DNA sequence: TGTGCCACCAGCAGAGATGGGGCAGGGGTAAGCTCACCCCTCCACTTT. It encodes CATSRDGAGVSSPLHF.

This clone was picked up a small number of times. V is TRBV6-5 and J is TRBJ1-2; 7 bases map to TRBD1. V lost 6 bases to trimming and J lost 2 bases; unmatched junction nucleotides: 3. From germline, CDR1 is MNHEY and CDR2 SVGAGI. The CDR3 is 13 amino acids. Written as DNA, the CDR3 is TGTGCCAGCAGAGACAGGGAGAACTATGGCTACACCTTC. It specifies CASRDRENYGYTF.

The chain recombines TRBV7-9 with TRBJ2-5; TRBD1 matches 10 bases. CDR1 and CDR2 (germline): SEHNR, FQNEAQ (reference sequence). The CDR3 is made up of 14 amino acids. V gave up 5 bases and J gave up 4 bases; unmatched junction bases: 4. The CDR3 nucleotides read TGTGCCAGCAGCCCCGGGACAGGGGTAGAGACCCAGTACTTC. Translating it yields CASSPGTGVETQYF.

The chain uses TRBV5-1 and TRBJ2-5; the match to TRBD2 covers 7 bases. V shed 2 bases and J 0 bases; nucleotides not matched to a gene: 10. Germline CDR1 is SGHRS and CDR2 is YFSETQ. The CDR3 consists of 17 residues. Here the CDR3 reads CASSLAPSGMNQETQYF. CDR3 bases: TGCGCCAGCAGCTTAGCCCCCAGCGGGATGAACCAAGAGACCCAGTACTTC.

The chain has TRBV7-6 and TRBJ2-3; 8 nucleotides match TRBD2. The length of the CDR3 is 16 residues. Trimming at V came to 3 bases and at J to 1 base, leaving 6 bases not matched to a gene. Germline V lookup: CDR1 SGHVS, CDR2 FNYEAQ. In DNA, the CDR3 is TGTGCCAGCAGCTTGGAGGCGGGGGGACGCACAGATACGCAGTATTTT. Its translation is CASSLEAGGRTDTQYF.

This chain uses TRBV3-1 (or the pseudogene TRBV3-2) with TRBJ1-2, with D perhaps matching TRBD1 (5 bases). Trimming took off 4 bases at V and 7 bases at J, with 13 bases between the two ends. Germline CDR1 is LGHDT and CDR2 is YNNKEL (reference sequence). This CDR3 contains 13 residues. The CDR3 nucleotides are TGTGCCAGCAGCCCCCGCACAGGCGGTGGCTACACCTTC. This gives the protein CASSPRTGGGYTF.

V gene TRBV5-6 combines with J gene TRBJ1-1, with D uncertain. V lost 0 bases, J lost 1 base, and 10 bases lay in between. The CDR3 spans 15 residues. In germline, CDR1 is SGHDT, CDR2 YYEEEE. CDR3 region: CASSLGHQANTEAFF. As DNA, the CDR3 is TGTGCCAGCAGCTTGGGTCACCAGGCGAACACTGAAGCTTTCTTT.

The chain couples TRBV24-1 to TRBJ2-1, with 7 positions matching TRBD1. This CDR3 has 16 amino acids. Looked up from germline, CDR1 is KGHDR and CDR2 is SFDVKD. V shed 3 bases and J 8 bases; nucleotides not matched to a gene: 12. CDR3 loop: CATSDKPGQRLYEQFF. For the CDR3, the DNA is TGTGCCACCAGTGATAAACCGGGACAGAGACTTTATGAGCAGTTCTTC.

CDR3 sequence (DNA): TGCAGTGCTAGTCGATTACGGACTGAAGCTTTCTTT. Residues: CSASRLRTEAFF. This chain joins TRBV20-1 and TRBJ1-1; D unclear. This CDR3 region has 12 residues. Germline V gives CDR1 DFQATT, CDR2 SNEGSKA (reference sequence). V was pared by 3 bases and J by 5 bases, with 10 bases between.

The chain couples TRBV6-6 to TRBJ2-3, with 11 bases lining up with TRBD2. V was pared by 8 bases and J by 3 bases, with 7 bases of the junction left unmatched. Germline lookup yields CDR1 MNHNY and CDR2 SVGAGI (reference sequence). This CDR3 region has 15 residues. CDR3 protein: CASLGASGGTDTQYF. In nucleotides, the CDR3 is TGTGCCAGCCTTGGAGCTAGCGGGGGGACAGATACGCAGTATTTT.

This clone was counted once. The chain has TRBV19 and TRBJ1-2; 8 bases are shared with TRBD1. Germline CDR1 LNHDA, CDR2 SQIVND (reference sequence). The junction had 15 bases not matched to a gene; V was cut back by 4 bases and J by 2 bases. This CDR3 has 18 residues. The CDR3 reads CASSKMTGDNLINYGYTF. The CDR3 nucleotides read TGTGCCAGTAGTAAAATGACAGGGGACAACCTGATCAACTATGGCTACACCTTC.

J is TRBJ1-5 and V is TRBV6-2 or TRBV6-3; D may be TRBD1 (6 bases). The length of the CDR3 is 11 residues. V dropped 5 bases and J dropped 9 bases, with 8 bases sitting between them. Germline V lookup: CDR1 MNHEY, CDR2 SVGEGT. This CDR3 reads CASSQGRPQHF. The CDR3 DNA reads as TGTGCCAGCAGTCAGGGGCGGCCCCAGCATTTT.

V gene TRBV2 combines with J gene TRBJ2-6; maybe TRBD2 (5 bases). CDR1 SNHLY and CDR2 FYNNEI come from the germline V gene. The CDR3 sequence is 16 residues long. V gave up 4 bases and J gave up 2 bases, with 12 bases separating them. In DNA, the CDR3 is TGTGCCAGCAGTGTAGGCGGGTTGACTGGGGCCAACGTCCTGACTTTC. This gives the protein CASSVGGLTGANVLTF.

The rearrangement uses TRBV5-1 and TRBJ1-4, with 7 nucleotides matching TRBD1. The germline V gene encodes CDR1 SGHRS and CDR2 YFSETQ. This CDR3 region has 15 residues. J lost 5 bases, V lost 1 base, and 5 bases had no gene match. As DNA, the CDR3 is TGCGCCAGCAGCTTGCTGACAGGGATCAATGAAAAACTGTTTTTT. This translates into CASSLLTGINEKLFF. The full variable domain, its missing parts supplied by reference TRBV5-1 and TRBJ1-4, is KAGVTQTPRYLIKTRGQQVTLSCSPISGHRSVSWYQQTPGQGLQFLFEYFSETQRNKGNFPGRFSGRQFSNSRSEMNVSTLELGDSALYLCASSLLTGINEKLFFGSGTQLSVL.

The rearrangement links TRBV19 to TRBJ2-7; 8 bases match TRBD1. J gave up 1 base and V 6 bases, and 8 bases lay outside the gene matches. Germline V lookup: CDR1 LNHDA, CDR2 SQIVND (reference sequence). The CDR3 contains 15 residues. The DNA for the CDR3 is TGTGCCAGTAGCGCCACAGGGGGAGTATCCTACGAGCAGTACTTC. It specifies CASSATGGVSYEQYF. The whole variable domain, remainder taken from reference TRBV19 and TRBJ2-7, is DGGITQSPKYLFRKEGQNVTLSCEQNLNHDAMYWYRQDPGQGLRLIYYSQIVNDFQKGDIAEGYSVSREKKESFPLTVTSAQKNPTAFYLCASSATGGVSYEQYFGPGTRLTVT.

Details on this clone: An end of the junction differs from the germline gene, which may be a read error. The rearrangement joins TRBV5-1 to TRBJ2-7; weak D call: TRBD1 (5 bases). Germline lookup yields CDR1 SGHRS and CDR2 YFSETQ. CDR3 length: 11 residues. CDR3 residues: CASRGLYGQYF. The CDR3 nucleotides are TGCGCCAGCAGGGGGCTCTACGGGCAGTACTTC. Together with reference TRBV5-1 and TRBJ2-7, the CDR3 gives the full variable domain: KAGVTQTPRYLIKTRGQQVTLSCSPISGHRSVSWYQQTPGQGLQFLFEYFSETQRNKGNFPGRFSGRQFSNSRSEMNVSTLELGDSALYLCASRGLYGQYFGPGTRLTVT.

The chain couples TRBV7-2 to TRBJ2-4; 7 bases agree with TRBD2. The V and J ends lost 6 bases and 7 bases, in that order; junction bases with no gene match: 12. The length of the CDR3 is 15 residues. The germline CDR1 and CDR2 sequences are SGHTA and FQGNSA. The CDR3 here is CASSPREVRGNIQYF. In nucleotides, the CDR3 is TGTGCCAGCAGTCCACGGGAGGTGAGAGGGAACATTCAGTACTTC.

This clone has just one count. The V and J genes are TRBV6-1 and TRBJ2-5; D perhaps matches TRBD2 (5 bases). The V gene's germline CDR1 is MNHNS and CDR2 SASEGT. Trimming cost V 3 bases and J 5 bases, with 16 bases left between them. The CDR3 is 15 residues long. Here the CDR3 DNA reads TGTGCCAGCAGTGAGGATTACCGGGGTTATGAGACCCAGTACTTC. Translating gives CASSEDYRGYETQYF.

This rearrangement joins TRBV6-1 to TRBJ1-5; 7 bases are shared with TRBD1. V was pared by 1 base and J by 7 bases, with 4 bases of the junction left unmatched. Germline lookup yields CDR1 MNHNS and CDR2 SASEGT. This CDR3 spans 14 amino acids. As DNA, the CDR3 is TGTGCCAGCAGTGAAGGGTCAGGGGGGCAGCCCCAGCATTTT. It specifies CASSEGSGGQPQHF.

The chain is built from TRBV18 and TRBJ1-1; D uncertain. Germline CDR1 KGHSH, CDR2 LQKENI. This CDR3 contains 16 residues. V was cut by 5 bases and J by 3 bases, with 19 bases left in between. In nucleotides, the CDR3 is TGTGCCAGCTCATTGTCGGCGGGCACCGGTTACACTGAAGCTTTCTTT. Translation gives CASSLSAGTGYTEAFF.

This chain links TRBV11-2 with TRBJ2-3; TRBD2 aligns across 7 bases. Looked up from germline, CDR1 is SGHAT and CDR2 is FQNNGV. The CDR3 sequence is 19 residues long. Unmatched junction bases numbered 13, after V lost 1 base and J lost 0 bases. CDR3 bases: TGTGCCAGCAGCTTAGTGGCCAGACGCGGGGGTCTTAGCACAGATACGCAGTATTTT. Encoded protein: CASSLVARRGGLSTDTQYF.

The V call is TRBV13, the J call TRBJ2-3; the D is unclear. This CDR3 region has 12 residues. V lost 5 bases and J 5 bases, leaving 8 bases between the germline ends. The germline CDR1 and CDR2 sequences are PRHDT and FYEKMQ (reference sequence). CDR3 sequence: CASSISKDTQYF. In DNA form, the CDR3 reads TGTGCCAGCAGCATTTCAAAAGATACGCAGTATTTT.